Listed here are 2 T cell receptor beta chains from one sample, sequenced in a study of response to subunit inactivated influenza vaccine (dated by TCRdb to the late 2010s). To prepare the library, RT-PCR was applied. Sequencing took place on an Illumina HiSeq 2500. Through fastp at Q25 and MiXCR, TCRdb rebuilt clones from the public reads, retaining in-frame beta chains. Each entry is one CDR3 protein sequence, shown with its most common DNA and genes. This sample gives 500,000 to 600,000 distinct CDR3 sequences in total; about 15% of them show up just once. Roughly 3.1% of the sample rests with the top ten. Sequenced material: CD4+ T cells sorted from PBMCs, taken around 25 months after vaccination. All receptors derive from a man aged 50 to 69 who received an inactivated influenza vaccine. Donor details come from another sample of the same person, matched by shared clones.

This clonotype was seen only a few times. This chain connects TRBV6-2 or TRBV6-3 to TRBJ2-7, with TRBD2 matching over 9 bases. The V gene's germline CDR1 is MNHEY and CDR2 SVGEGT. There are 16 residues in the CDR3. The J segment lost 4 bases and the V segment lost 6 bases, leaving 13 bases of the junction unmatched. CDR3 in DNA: TGTGCCAGCAGCAGATTAAGACTAGCGGAGGGATACGAGCAGTACTTC. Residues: CASSRLRLAEGYEQYF.

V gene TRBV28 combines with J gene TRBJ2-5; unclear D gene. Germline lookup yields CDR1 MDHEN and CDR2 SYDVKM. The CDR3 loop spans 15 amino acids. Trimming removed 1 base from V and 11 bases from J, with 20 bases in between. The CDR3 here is CASSLSDWQETTQYF. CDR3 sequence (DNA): TGTGCCAGCAGTTTATCGGATTGGCAGGAGACGACTCAGTACTTC.